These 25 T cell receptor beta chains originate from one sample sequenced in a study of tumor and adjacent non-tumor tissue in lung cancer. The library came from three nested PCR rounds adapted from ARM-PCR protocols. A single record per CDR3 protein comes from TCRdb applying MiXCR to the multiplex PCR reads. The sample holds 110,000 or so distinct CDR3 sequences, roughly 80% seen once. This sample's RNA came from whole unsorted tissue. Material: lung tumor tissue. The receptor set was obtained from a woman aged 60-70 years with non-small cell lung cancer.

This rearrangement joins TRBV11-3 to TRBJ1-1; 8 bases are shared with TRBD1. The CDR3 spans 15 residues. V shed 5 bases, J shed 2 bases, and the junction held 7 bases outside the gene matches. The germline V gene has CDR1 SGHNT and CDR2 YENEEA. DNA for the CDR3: TGTGCCAGCAGCCCAGGGGGCATCCGAAACACTGAAGCTTTCTTT. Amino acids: CASSPGGIRNTEAFF.

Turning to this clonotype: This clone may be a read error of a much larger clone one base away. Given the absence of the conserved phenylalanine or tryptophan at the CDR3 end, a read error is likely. The DNA of the CDR3 is TGTGCCAGCAGCTTGCTAGGACAGGGAGACAACGTCCTGACTTTA. The encoded protein is CASSLLGQGDNVLTL. The rearrangement links TRBV5-6 to TRBJ2-6; the match to TRBD1 covers 8 bases. CDR1 and CDR2 from the germline V gene are SGHDT and YYEEEE. Trimming cost V 1 base and J 9 bases; bases outside gene matches: 6. The CDR3 contains 15 residues.

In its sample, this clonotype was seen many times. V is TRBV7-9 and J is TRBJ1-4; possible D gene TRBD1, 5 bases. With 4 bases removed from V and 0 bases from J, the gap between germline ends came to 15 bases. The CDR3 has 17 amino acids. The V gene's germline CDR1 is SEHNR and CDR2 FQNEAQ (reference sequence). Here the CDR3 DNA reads TGTGCCAGCAGCTCCCTGACAGCCTTCGCAACTAATGAAAAACTGTTTTTT. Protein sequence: CASSSLTAFATNEKLFF.

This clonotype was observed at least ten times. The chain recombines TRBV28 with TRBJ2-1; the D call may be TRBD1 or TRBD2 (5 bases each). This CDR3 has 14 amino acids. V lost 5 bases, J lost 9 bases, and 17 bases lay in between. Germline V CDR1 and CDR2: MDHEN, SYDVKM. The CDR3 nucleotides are TGTGCCAGCAGTCCCCCCCTGGGACCGCCTGAGCAGTTCTTC. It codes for CASSPPLGPPEQFF.

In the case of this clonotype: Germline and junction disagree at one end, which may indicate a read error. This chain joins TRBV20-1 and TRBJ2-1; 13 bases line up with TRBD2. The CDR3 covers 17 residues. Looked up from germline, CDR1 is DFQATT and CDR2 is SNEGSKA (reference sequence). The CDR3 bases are TGCTGTGCCCCAGATGCCGCGAGGACTAGCGGGAGATGCGAGCAGTTCTTC. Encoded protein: CCAPDAARTSGRCEQFF.

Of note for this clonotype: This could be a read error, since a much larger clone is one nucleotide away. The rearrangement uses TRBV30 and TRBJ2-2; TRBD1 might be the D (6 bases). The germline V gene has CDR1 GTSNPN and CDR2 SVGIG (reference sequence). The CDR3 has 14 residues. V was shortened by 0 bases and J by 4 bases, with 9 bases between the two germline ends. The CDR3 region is CAWSVDRITGELFF. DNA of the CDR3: TGTGCCTGGAGTGTAGACAGGATCACCGGGGAGCTGTTTTTT.

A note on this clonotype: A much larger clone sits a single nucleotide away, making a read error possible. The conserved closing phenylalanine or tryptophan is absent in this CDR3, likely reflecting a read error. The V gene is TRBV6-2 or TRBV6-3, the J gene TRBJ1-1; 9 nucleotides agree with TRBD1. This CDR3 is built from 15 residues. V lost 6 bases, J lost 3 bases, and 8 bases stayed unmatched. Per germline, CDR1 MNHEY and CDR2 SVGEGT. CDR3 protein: CASSRGQGRYTEAFI. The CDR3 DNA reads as TGTGCCAGCAGCCGGGGACAGGGAAGGTACACTGAAGCTTTCATT.

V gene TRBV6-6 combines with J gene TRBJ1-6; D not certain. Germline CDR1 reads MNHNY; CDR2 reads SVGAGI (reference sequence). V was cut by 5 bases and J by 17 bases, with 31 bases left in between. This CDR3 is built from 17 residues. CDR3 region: CASSIDEESSYSSPVHF. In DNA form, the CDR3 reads TGTGCCAGCAGTATTGATGAAGAGAGCTCCTATAGTTCACCAGTCCACTTT.

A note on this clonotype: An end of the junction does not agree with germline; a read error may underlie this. CDR3 DNA sequence: TGTGCCAGTAGCTCTGTGGACAGCCGCATAGCCAAAAACATTCAGTGCTTC. As protein: CASSSVDSRIAKNIQCF. The chain uses TRBV19 and TRBJ2-4; a possible D gene is TRBD1 (6 bases). The CDR3 runs to 17 residues. Germline lookup yields CDR1 LNHDA and CDR2 SQIVND (reference sequence).

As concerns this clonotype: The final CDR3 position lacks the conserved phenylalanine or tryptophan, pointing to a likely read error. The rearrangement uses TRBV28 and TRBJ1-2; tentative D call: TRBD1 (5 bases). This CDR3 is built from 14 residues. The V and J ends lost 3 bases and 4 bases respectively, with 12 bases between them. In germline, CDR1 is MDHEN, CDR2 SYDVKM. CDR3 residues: CASSFGQGGYGYTY. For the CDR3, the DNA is TGTGCCAGCAGTTTCGGGCAGGGAGGCTATGGCTACACCTAC.

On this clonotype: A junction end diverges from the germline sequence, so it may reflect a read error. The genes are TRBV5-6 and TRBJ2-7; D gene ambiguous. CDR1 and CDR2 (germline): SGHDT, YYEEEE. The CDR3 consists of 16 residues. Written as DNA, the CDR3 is TGTGCCAGCAGCTTGTTCCAGTGGAAAACGACCTACGAGCAGCACTTC. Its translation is CASSLFQWKTTYEQHF.

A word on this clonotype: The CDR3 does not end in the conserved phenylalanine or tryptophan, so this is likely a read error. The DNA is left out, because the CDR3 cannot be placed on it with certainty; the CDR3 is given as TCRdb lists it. The CDR3 sequence: CSVVVMGQKFL. The J gene is TRBJ2-1, the V gene TRBV29-1. Inclusive of both ends, the CDR3 amounts to 11 amino acids. CDR1 and CDR2 (germline): SQVTM, ANQGSEA.

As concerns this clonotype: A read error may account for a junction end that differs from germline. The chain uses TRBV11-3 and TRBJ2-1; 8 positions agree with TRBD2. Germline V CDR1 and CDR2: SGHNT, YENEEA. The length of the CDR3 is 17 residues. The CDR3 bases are TGTGTCAGCAGCTTAGAGTTGACTAGCGTGAGCCACAATGAGAAGTCCTTC. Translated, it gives CVSSLELTSVSHNEKSF.

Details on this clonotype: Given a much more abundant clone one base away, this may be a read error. Here the CDR3 reads CASRLVPGQHAYGYTF. The CDR3 coding sequence is TGTGCCAGCAGACTCGTACCGGGACAGCATGCCTATGGCTACACCTTC. The chain is built from TRBV12-3 or TRBV12-4 and TRBJ1-2; 7 bases align to TRBD1. The length of the CDR3 is 16 residues. Germline trimming cut 6 bases from V and 4 bases from J; bases unmatched to any gene: 14.

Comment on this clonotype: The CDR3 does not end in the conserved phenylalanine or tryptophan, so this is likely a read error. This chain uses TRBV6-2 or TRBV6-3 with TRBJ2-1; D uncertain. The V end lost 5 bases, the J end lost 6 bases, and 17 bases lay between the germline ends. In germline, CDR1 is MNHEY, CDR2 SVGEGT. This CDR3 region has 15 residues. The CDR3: CASSNPRGISNEQFL. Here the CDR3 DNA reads TGTGCCAGCAGTAACCCCCGTGGGATTTCCAATGAGCAGTTCCTC.

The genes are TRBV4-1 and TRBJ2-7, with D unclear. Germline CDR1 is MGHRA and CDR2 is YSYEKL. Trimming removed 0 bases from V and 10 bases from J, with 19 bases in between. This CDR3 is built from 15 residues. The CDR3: CASSQDWPGAYYQYF. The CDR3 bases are TGCGCCAGCAGCCAAGATTGGCCCGGAGCCTACTATCAGTACTTC.

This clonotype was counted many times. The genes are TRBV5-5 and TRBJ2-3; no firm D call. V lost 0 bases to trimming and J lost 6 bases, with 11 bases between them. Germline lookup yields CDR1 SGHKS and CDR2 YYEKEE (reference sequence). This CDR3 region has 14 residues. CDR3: CASSLGPQWDTQYF. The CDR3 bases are TGTGCCAGCAGCTTGGGACCACAGTGGGATACGCAGTATTTT.

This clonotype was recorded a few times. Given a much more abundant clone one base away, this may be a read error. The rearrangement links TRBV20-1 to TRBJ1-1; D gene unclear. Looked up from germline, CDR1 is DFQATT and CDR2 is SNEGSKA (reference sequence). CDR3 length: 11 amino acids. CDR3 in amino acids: CNAWANTEAFF. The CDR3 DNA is TGCAACGCTTGGGCGAACACTGAAGCTTTCTTT.

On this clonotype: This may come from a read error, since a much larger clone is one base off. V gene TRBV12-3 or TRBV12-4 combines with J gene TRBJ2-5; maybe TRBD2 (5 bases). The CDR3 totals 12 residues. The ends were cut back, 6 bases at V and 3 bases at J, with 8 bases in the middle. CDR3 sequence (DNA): TGTGCCAGCAGACTAGATGAAGAGACCCAGTACTTC. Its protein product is CASRLDEETQYF.

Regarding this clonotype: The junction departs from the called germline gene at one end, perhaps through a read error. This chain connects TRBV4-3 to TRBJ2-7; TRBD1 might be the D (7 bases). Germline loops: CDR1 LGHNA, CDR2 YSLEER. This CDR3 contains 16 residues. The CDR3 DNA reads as TGCGCCAACAGCCAAGCGATCGCGGGACAGCCCTGCGAGCAGTACTTC. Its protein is CANSQAIAGQPCEQYF.

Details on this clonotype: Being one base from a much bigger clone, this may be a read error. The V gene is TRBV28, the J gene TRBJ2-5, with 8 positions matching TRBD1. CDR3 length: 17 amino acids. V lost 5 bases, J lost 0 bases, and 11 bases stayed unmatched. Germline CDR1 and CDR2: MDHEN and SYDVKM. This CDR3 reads CASSQQLGQGNQETQYF. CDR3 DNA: TGTGCCAGCAGTCAACAACTCGGACAGGGCAACCAAGAGACCCAGTACTTC.

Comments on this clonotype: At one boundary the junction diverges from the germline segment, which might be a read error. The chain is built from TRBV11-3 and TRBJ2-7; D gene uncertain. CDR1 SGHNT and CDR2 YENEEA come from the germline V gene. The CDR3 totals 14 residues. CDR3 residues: CASRLDTVAYEQYF. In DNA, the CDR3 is TGTGCCAGCAGATTAGATACGGTAGCCTACGAGCAGTACTTC.

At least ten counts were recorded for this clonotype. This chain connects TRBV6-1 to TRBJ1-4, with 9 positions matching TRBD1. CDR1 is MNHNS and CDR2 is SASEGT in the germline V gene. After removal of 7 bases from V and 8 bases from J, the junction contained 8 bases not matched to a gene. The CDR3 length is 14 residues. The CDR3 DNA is TGTGCCAGCAAAGCGGGACAGGGACGCGAAAAACTGTTTTTT. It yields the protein CASKAGQGREKLFF.

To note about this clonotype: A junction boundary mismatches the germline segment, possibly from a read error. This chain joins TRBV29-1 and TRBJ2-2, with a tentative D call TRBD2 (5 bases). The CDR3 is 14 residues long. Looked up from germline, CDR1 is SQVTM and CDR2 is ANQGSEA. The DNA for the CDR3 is TGCAGCGCCTCCCCTCTGAGAAACACCGGGGAGCCGTTTTTT. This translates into CSASPLRNTGEPFF.

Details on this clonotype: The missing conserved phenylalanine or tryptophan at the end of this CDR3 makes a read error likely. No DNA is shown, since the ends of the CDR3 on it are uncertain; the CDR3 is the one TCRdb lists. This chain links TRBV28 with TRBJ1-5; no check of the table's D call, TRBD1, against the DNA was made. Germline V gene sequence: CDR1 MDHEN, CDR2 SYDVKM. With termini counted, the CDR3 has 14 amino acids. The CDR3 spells CASTNGGHNQPQHL.